This T cell receptor beta chain was found in a study of CXCR3-negative and CXCR3-positive naive CD8 T cells. Study-wide points: Most assays used freshly isolated PBMCs, as cryopreservation partially reduced CXCR3.

For this clonotype: Its antigen remains unknown.

The study made its TRB cDNA libraries by 5' RACE, adding UMI labels. With the 5' RACE reads reprocessed, TCRdb shows one record per CDR3 protein and no DNA. The sample has about 41,000 distinct CDR3 sequences. The CDR3 is 14 residues long. Germline V gene data show CDR1 as LNHNV and CDR2 as YYDKDF (reference sequence). The chain combines TRBV15 with TRBJ2-7; TCRdb designates TRBD1, a call that cannot be tested without DNA. Material: memory CD8+ T cells from blood. The clonotype comes from a human donor in good health. Some clones in this sample may be carry-over from other donors' samples. CDR3 sequence: CATSRVQGANEQYF.